The clone carrying this TCR beta chain is deemed medium-sized (0.01 to 0.1%). The antigen is unknown. This sample was included in a study of metastatic and nonmetastatic thyroid tumors. Findings and limits, study-wide: Patients with malignant thyroid tumors reportedly had significantly higher TCR beta diversity than those with benign nodules, in blood and tumor.

This CDR3 comprises 15 residues. Germline assignment: CDR1 SNHLY and CDR2 FYNNEI. V was pared by 3 bases and J by 1 base, with 6 bases of the junction left unmatched. TCRdb reanalyzed the PCR reads with MiXCR. This sample has 30,000 to 35,000 clones, with approximately 17% found just once. No treatment had been given to any patient before thyroid surgery. The receptor's source is a female donor with papillary thyroid cancer or a benign thyroid nodule (not recorded which). Some clones in this sample may be carry-over from other donors' samples. The chain is built from TRBV2 and TRBJ2-7, with 7 bases that match TRBD2. Sequencing was carried out using blood. Here the CDR3 reads CASSDTLAVSYEQYF. The CDR3, as DNA: TGTGCCAGCAGTGATACCCTAGCGGTTTCCTACGAGCAGTACTTC.